This T cell receptor (beta chain) came from a study of blood T cell repertoires in COVID-19. Sequencing was performed with immunoSEQ multiplex PCR; in TCRdb, only in-frame clones are kept and a portion is missing. The profile shows approximately 500,000 clones, 70% to 90% of them singletons. Participants' reported clinical history set cohort assignment. Symptom resolution, clearance, or two negative PCRs marked donors in Cohort 3 as recovered. Germline V gene sequence: CDR1 SGHRS, CDR2 YFSETQ. The CDR3 sequence is 16 residues long. The germline V and J ends were trimmed by 3 bases and 4 bases, with 17 bases remaining between them.

The chain employs TRBV5-1 and TRBJ2-1; no firm D call. The sequence derives from a woman in her thirties or forties who had recovered from COVID-19. The material sequenced was PBMCs or T cells enriched from blood (not recorded which). CDR3 nucleotide sequence: TGCGCCAGCAGCTACTTAGGCGACTTAATGTACAATGAGCAGTTCTTC. It yields the protein CASSYLGDLMYNEQFF.